This is a list of T cell receptor beta chains from one sample in a study of blood T cells in healthy people across ages. TCRdb processed the 5' RACE reads anew with MiXCR; each CDR3 protein has one entry. The table has approximately 780,000 distinct CDR3 sequences, roughly 24% seen once. Separately, the same data were catalogued under a study of T cells of mothers and their children.

Sequencing was performed on blood. Receptor source: a boy younger than 18 in good health. CDR3s include the opening cysteine and the closing phenylalanine or tryptophan. The D gene is left open where the match is weak. Only part of the rows carry a size: once, few, many, or a class if the clone is expanded.

d_call j_call v_call clone_size cdr3_aa cdr3_nt
. TRBJ1-2 TRBV20-1 few CSAKPGGAGNYGYTF TGCAGTGCTAAGCCAGGTGGAGCTGGCAACTATGGCTACACCTTC
. TRBJ1-4 TRBV7-9 . CASSPGAWGTNEKLFF TGTGCCAGCAGCCCCGGGGCGTGGGGCACTAATGAAAAACTGTTTTTT
TRBD2 TRBJ2-6 TRBV2 . CASHRGRVSGANVLTF TGTGCCTCCCATCGGGGGAGGGTCTCTGGGGCCAACGTCCTGACTTTC
. TRBJ1-2 TRBV5-1 few CASSSGGGQNYGYTF TGCGCCAGCAGCTCCGGCGGGGGGCAGAACTATGGCTACACCTTC
TRBD1 TRBJ2-5 TRBV5-5 few CASSSGQGTGETQYF TGTGCCAGCAGCTCCGGACAGGGGACGGGAGAGACCCAGTACTTC
TRBD1 TRBJ2-7 TRBV29-1 . CSVPGQATYEQYF TGCAGCGTTCCGGGACAGGCGACCTACGAGCAGTACTTC
. TRBJ2-5 TRBV4-1 few CASSGPRETQYF TGCGCCAGCAGCGGACCACGGGAGACCCAGTACTTC
TRBD1 TRBJ1-6 TRBV20-1 . CSARGAKDREASPLHF TGCAGTGCTAGGGGGGCTAAAGACAGGGAGGCCTCACCCCTCCACTTT
. TRBJ2-2 TRBV5-1 . CASSDGGPPGELFF TGCGCCAGCAGTGACGGGGGGCCGCCCGGGGAGCTGTTTTTT
TRBD1 TRBJ1-1 TRBV28 . CASSSPGQGEDTEAFF TGTGCCAGCAGTAGTCCGGGACAGGGGGAGGACACTGAAGCTTTCTTT
. TRBJ2-5 TRBV18 many CASSPSGRQETQYF TGTGCCAGCTCACCGAGTGGCAGACAAGAGACCCAGTACTTC
. TRBJ2-7 TRBV29-1 . CSARRGNEQYF TGCAGCGCCCGTAGGGGAAACGAGCAGTACTTC
. TRBJ2-3 TRBV5-1 few CASSLQGGPTDTQYF TGCGCCAGCAGCTTACAGGGAGGTCCAACAGATACGCAGTATTTT
. TRBJ2-3 TRBV5-1 . CASSLMGGALPDTQYF TGCGCCAGCAGCTTAATGGGGGGGGCACTTCCAGATACGCAGTATTTT
. TRBJ2-3 TRBV12-3/TRBV12-4 . CASRTRDEDTQYF TGTGCCAGCAGGACGAGGGATGAGGATACGCAGTATTTT
. TRBJ1-2 TRBV9 few CASSTARGGYTF TGTGCCAGCAGCACCGCACGGGGTGGCTACACCTTC
. TRBJ2-1 TRBV6-5 once CASTYASGNEQFF TGTGCCAGCACCTACGCGTCAGGGAATGAGCAGTTCTTC
TRBD2 TRBJ2-7 TRBV6-5 . CASSPSRGFTYEQYF TGTGCCAGCAGCCCCTCGCGGGGGTTTACCTACGAGCAGTACTTC
. TRBJ2-2 TRBV30 few CAFKGFGTGELFF TGTGCCTTCAAGGGGTTTGGGACCGGGGAGCTGTTTTTT
. TRBJ2-7 TRBV29-1 once CSVRLTGRRYEQYF TGCAGCGTTCGTCTGACAGGCCGCAGATACGAGCAGTACTTC
. TRBJ2-7 TRBV18 few CASSQLDESYEQYF TGTGCCAGCTCCCAACTCGACGAGAGCTACGAGCAGTACTTC
. TRBJ1-5 TRBV28 few CASSSGQLNQPQHF TGTGCCAGCAGTTCCGGACAGCTCAATCAGCCCCAGCATTTT
. TRBJ1-2 TRBV30 . CAWSVIQGHSYGYTF TGTGCCTGGAGTGTAATCCAGGGGCACTCCTATGGCTACACCTTC
TRBD1 TRBJ2-7 TRBV2 few CASDSGTGAYEQYF TGTGCCAGCGACTCCGGGACAGGGGCCTACGAGCAGTACTTC
. TRBJ2-3 TRBV5-1 many CASSSDLYTDTQYF TGCGCCAGCAGCTCGGACTTGTACACAGATACGCAGTATTTT
. TRBJ2-7 TRBV2 many CASRSHSEQYF TGTGCCAGCAGGAGCCACAGCGAGCAGTACTTC
. TRBJ1-1 TRBV12-3/TRBV12-4 . CASIPTGAMNTEAFF TGTGCCAGCATCCCCACCGGGGCGATGAACACTGAAGCTTTCTTT
. TRBJ1-6 TRBV20-1 few CSAKGGNSPLHF TGCAGTGCGAAAGGTGGAAATTCACCCCTCCACTTT
. TRBJ2-3 TRBV7-9 . CASSSGPDTQYF TGTGCCAGCAGCTCCGGCCCAGATACGCAGTATTTT
TRBD1 TRBJ1-4 TRBV27 . CASSSIGDSYATNEKLFF TGTGCCAGCAGTTCTATCGGGGACAGCTATGCAACTAATGAAAAACTGTTTTTT
TRBD2 TRBJ2-3 TRBV7-9 few CASSVSAPGLAGGTDTQYF TGTGCCAGCAGCGTCTCCGCCCCGGGACTAGCGGGGGGCACAGATACGCAGTATTTT
TRBD2 TRBJ2-4 TRBV28 . CASSLYASGKAKNIQYF TGTGCCAGCAGTTTATATGCCAGCGGGAAGGCCAAAAACATTCAGTACTTC